This T cell receptor beta chain was sequenced in a study of cytomegalovirus exposure and HLA in healthy donors. Study outcomes and limitations: A later analysis found TCR association rates differed by HLA locus, highest for DRB1 and lowest for HLA-C. Some V segments could not be told apart, so they were left out, TRBV6-2 and TRBV6-3 among them.

About this clone itself: Its antigen is not identified.

PCR involved 60 Vbeta and 13 Jbeta primers. TCRdb's table, derived via immunoSEQ multiplex PCR, lists solely in-frame clones and lacks some. The table shows approximately 24,000 clones, with about two thirds occurring only once. This CDR3 is 14 amino acids long. The ends were cut back, 2 bases at V and 4 bases at J, with 9 bases in the middle. Germline CDR1 and CDR2: SNHLY and FYNNEI. The genes are TRBV2 and TRBJ1-5; perhaps TRBD1 as D (6 bases). Sequencing used PBMCs. The receptor comes from a woman aged 50 to 65 in good health and CMV-seronegative. As DNA, the CDR3 is TGTGCCAGCAGTGAAAACAGGGATAATCAGCCCCAGCATTTT. The encoded protein is CASSENRDNQPQHF.